This TCR beta chain was found in a study of human T cells and chemical hapten exposure (dated by TCRdb to the early 2020s). Broadly, across the study: For sensitization, 2% DPC in acetone was applied to a roughly 2 cm by roughly 2 cm area of upper inner arm skin. Patients additionally received weekly therapeutic DPC doses to the scalp throughout the roughly 26-week study period. Patch testing was performed on the upper back with Finn chambers containing 0.01% DPC, and the patch tests were scored after 6 days according to International Contact Dermatitis Research Group standards. The patient cohort, mostly female, included alopecia areata with under or over 50% scalp involvement, alopecia totalis and alopecia universalis. The libraries were sequenced as a pool, and the TCR yield per sample differed mostly because of small variations in library volumes within the pool. Peripheral blood TCR repertoire changes were tracked in vivo in alopecia patients during primary and secondary sensitization to the hapten diphenylcyclopropenone (DPC). Patient blood was sampled pre-sensitization (week 0) and at 2, 6 and about 24 weeks after DPC sensitization. About 28 alopecia patients gave blood for TCR sequencing at one to four time points (pre-sensitization, 2, 6 and 24 weeks). The paper's findings and limits, for the study overall: The number of TCRs above 1 in 1000 frequency did not change with DPC sensitization; there was no evidence of global repertoire structure alterations. Compared with pre-sensitization or healthy control sets, expanded TCRs formed significantly more large CDR3 similarity clusters, which is consistent with antigen-driven responses. Because all patients had alopecia, a presumed autoimmune disease, the immune response of the patients might differ from that of healthy individuals. Repeated subsampling changed both the strength of the expansion versus patch-test correlation and the threshold at which the correlation became significant. Patch test score correlated positively with the number of PT1 expanded TCRs, reaching significance at thresholds 8, 16 and 32 but not at 4.

The cysteine opens and the phenylalanine closes a CDR3 of 13 amino acids. Only CDR3 DNA is held: 39 bases, read in frame from base 1. Based on the germline V gene, the CDR1 and CDR2 sequences are MDHEN and SYDVKM. This sample's time point label indicates: patch test 1, 2 weeks after DPC sensitization. What this sample's treatment or condition label stands for: therapeutic diphenylcyclopropenone sensitization with weekly scalp DPC. Blood at each patch-test visit was drawn before the patch test was applied. Eligible patients were aged 18 to 70, diagnosed with alopecia, deemed suitable for DPC therapy, and excluded if pregnant. Total RNA was isolated from unfractionated whole blood collected in Tempus Blood RNA tubes. Library creation used RACE. These reads were obtained on a NextSeq 500. During library preparation, unique molecular identifiers were attached to individual cDNA molecules so that TCRs could be counted in a quantitative, reproducible way. Both TCR alpha and TCR beta chains were sequenced from each blood RNA sample. From the authors' description of their analysis: A median of approximately 96,000 TCRs per sample was observed, with a range of about 23,224 to 700,000. The Decombinator software suite was used to annotate V, J and CDR3 in the TCR reads. For the PS versus PT1 abundance plots, all samples were subsampled to the same number of TCRs (28,000). Expanded TCRs were defined as absent before sensitization and observed at least eight times at the 2-week time point. TCRdb redid the processing of the public reads, applying fastp at Q25 and MiXCR, and retained in-frame beta chains. For every CDR3 protein sequence, its rows merge into one entry that carries the most common genes and DNA. V and J calls and clone size were set by TCRdb, not the authors. This sample gives under 200,000 distinct CDR3 sequences in total; roughly 15% of them show up just once. The ten largest make up less than 2% of the sample.

The sample holds a few counts of this clonotype. The antigen it binds to is not known. A read error may account for a junction end that differs from germline. This clonotype originated in a woman aged 25-40 years with alopecia areata. Some clones in this sample may be carry-over from other donors' samples. Here the sequenced sample was whole blood, taken in connection with sensitization to the hapten diphenylcyclopropenone (DPC). The chain links TRBV28 with TRBJ2-7; the central 8 bases match TRBD1. The CDR3 region reads CASSDRGTYGQYF. The DNA sequence is as follows: TGTGCCAGCAGCGACAGGGGAACCTACGGGCAGTACTTC.